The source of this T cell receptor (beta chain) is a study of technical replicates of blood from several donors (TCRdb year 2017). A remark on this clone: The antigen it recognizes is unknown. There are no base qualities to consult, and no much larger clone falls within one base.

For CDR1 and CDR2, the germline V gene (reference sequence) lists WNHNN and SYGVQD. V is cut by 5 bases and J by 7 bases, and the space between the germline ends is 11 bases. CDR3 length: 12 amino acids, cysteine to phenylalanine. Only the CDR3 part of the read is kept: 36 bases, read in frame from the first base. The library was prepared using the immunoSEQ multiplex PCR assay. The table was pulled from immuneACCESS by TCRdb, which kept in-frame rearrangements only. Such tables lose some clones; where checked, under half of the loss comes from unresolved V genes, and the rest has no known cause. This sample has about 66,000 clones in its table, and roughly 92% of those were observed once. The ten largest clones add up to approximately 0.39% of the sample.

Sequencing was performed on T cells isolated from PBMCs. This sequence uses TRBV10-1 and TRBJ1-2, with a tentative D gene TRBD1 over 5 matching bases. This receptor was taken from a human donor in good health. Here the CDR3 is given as CASSRGGCGYTF. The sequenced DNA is TGCGCCAGCAGTAGGGGAGGGTGTGGCTACACCTTC.